This TCR beta chain was captured by sequencing in a study of identifying expanded T cells in peripheral blood. V was trimmed by 6 bases and J by 2 bases, leaving 5 bases between them. The CDR3 length is 11 residues. Germline loops: CDR1 DFQATT, CDR2 SNEGSKA (reference sequence). In the case of this clone: Its antigen is still unknown.

Overall study results and limits: Over around two and four weeks, about 15 and 18 clones changed, versus approximately 1.2 between replicates. Across healthy donors, higher total template counts meant significantly greater approximately 2-week count variance.

The data were produced by immunoSEQ multiplex PCR, yet TCRdb's version contains in-frame clones alone and is incomplete. The repertoire holds just over 90,000 clones, with about nine tenths as singletons. During the collection period, no donor immune events like infections were recorded. This clonotype originated in a person aged 18-69 years in good health. The V call is TRBV20-1, the J call TRBJ1-5, with no clear D. The sequenced sample was blood. The CDR3 spells CSAEGNQPQHF. CDR3 in DNA: TGCAGTGCGGAAGGCAATCAGCCCCAGCATTTT.